This T cell receptor (beta chain) was identified in a study of CD8+ T cells in alopecia areata. Across the study: A 6-month off-drug phase came after tofacitinib, which had lasted 6 to 18 months. Affected scalp percentage set treated patients' severity scores.

This clone was counted a few times. Its antigen is not known. As for treatment: oral pan-JAK inhibitor, 5-10 mg twice daily. Lesional scalp punch biopsies and peripheral blood came from alopecia areata patients. Study-wide findings and caveats: Normal-skin resident alphabeta T cells also appear among scalp sample sequences.

Once RNA had been extracted, it was reverse transcribed into cDNA to act as the sequencing template. Generated by immunoSEQ multiplex PCR, the TCRdb table keeps only in-frame clones and is missing some. The repertoire holds about 200,000 clones, with 58% as singletons. J gave up 6 bases and V 1 base, and 3 bases lay outside the gene matches. CDR3 length: 14 amino acids. Germline assignment: CDR1 SGHRS and CDR2 YFSETQ. The sequence came from a human donor with alopecia areata. The J gene is TRBJ2-1, the V gene TRBV5-1; 8 bases align to TRBD2. This specimen consisted of CD4+ T cells sorted from blood, obtained at week 24, from a patient treated with tofacitinib. CDR3 residues: CASSLLLAGNEQFF. In DNA form, the CDR3 reads TGCGCCAGCAGCTTGCTCCTAGCGGGCAATGAGCAGTTCTTC. The variable domain in full, completed from reference TRBV5-1 and TRBJ2-1, reads KAGVTQTPRYLIKTRGQQVTLSCSPISGHRSVSWYQQTPGQGLQFLFEYFSETQRNKGNFPGRFSGRQFSNSRSEMNVSTLELGDSALYLCASSLLLAGNEQFFGPGTRLTVL.